A selection of T cell receptor beta chains follows, all from one sample in a study of blood T cell repertoires in COVID-19. Assay used: immunoSEQ multiplex PCR; TCRdb lists only in-frame clones, some missing. Of about 300,000 clones detected, approximately 84% appear once; the ten largest clones hold over 3.5%. Material: PBMCs or T cells enriched from blood (not recorded which). The source of these receptors is a man aged 25-45 years who had recovered from COVID-19. CDR3s include the opening cysteine and the closing phenylalanine or tryptophan. A D gene is named only where the DNA matches it firmly. Size tells how often a clone was seen (once, few, many) or the class of an expanded clone, and some rows leave it out.

V	size	length	J	D	CDR3	DNA
TRBV19	.	15	TRBJ2-5	.	CASSIDRGIQETQYF	TGTGCCAGTAGTATAGACCGGGGGATACAAGAGACCCAGTACTTC
TRBV5-1	.	15	TRBJ1-6	.	CASSRFDTSNSPLHF	TGCGCCAGCAGCCGGTTCGACACGTCCAATTCACCCCTCCACTTT
TRBV28	once	18	TRBJ2-1	.	CASSFPPTVRSSYNEQFF	TGTGCCAGCAGTTTCCCCCCGACAGTACGGAGCTCCTACAATGAGCAGTTCTTC
TRBV5-1	.	15	TRBJ2-1	.	CASSPWAPSRDEQFF	TGCGCCAGCAGCCCCTGGGCGCCCAGCAGGGATGAGCAGTTCTTC
TRBV4-1	.	16	TRBJ1-4	TRBD1	CASSLSPGTGGEKLFF	TGCGCCAGCAGCCTTAGCCCCGGGACAGGGGGAGAAAAACTGTTTTTT
TRBV11-2	.	15	TRBJ1-3	.	CASSLGRSSGNTIYF	TGTGCCAGCAGCTTAGGGCGGTCTTCTGGAAACACCATATATTTT
TRBV7-2	.	14	TRBJ1-2	TRBD1	CASSLPGTGYGYTF	TGTGCCAGCAGTTTACCAGGGACAGGCTATGGCTACACCTTC
TRBV2	once	14	TRBJ1-2	.	CASIGQIYGYGYTF	TGTGCCAGCATCGGACAAATATACGGCTATGGCTACACCTTC
TRBV11-2	.	17	TRBJ2-3	TRBD2	CASSFKPAGGLTDTQYF	TGTGCCAGCAGCTTCAAGCCAGCGGGGGGCCTCACAGATACGCAGTATTTT
TRBV20-1	.	15	TRBJ2-5	TRBD2	CSASPSGRSGETQYF	TGCAGTGCTAGTCCTAGCGGGAGATCGGGAGAGACCCAGTACTTC
TRBV6-1	.	15	TRBJ2-5	TRBD2	CASSEGGGPKETQYF	TGTGCCAGCAGTGAAGGGGGGGGACCTAAGGAGACCCAGTACTTC
TRBV18	.	16	TRBJ2-3	TRBD2	CASSPGLAGGGGTQYF	TGTGCCAGCTCACCAGGACTAGCGGGAGGAGGAGGTACGCAGTATTTT
TRBV7-6	.	15	TRBJ2-5	TRBD1	CASSRWTGGQETQYF	TGTGCCAGCAGCCGCTGGACAGGGGGCCAAGAGACCCAGTACTTC
TRBV10-3	.	15	TRBJ2-5	TRBD1	CAISDPGQGRETQYF	TGTGCCATCAGTGACCCGGGACAGGGAAGGGAGACCCAGTACTTC
TRBV13	.	18	TRBJ2-3	TRBD2	CASSPPPMAGGEGDTQYF	TGTGCCAGCAGCCCACCTCCCATGGCGGGGGGCGAGGGAGATACGCAGTATTTT
TRBV6-5	.	12	TRBJ1-5	.	CASSLPGQPQHF	TGTGCCAGCAGTCTGCCAGGTCAGCCCCAGCATTTT